The 21 T cell receptor beta chains presented below share a single source sample, sequenced in a study of T cell responses to AZD1222 COVID-19 vaccine. Generated by immunoSEQ multiplex PCR, the TCRdb table keeps only in-frame clones and is missing some. The sample lists approximately 140,000 clones, about 90% occurring once. The source material was peripheral blood, sampled 28 days after the second AZD1222 dose. The receptors were sampled from an adult who received the AZD1222 COVID-19 vaccine.

V and J are TRBV29-1 and TRBJ1-2; 7 positions match TRBD1. CDR1 and CDR2 (germline): SQVTM, ANQGSEA. The CDR3 is 14 amino acids. The ends lost 7 bases at V and 3 bases at J; junction bases unmatched: 11. The CDR3 DNA reads TGCAGCGCCGAGGGGGCGACGTACGACTATGGCTACACCTTC. The encoded protein is CSAEGATYDYGYTF.

The chain carries TRBV7-2 and TRBJ2-3; TRBD1 is a possible D gene (5 bases). Germline CDR1 SGHTA, CDR2 FQGNSA. The CDR3 has 15 residues. The germline V and J ends were trimmed by 5 bases and 2 bases, with 14 bases remaining between them. In DNA, the CDR3 is TGTGCCAGCAGCCTAGGCCCTGGGGCCACAGATACGCAGTATTTT. Translating gives CASSLGPGATDTQYF.

This clone was counted once. The gene calls are TRBV5-1 and TRBJ1-5; D possibly corresponds to TRBD1 (5 bases). The CDR3 has 16 residues. The germline V and J ends were trimmed by 3 bases and 0 bases, with 13 bases remaining between them. Germline V gives CDR1 SGHRS, CDR2 YFSETQ. The CDR3 bases are TGCGCCAGCAGCTCTGGGAGCCAGGGTAGCAATCAGCCCCAGCATTTT. Amino acid sequence: CASSSGSQGSNQPQHF.

The chain is built from TRBV12-3 or TRBV12-4 and TRBJ1-1, with D possibly matching TRBD1 (5 bases). The CDR3 has 13 amino acids. The V end lost 4 bases, the J end lost 6 bases, and 12 bases lay between the germline ends. CDR3 DNA sequence: TGTGCCAGCAGTTGGTCCGGGACCGCTGAAGCTTTCTTT. This encodes CASSWSGTAEAFF.

The V call is TRBV3-1 (or the pseudogene TRBV3-2), the J call TRBJ2-5; D is unresolved. This CDR3 region has 12 residues. V was clipped by 3 bases and J by 5 bases, with 7 bases between them. CDR1 is LGHDT, CDR2 YNNKEL, per germline (reference sequence). This CDR3 is CASSHLFETQYF. CDR3 coding DNA: TGTGCCAGCAGCCACCTTTTCGAGACCCAGTACTTC.

V is TRBV11-2 and J is TRBJ1-1; D remains unclear. Germline lookup yields CDR1 SGHAT and CDR2 FQNNGV. This CDR3 has 13 residues. The V end was cut by 6 bases, the J end by 4 bases, with 12 bases between. The CDR3 region is CASRSYTRTEAFF. The CDR3 nucleotides read TGTGCCAGCAGGTCCTACACGCGCACTGAAGCTTTCTTT.

The chain employs TRBV29-1 and TRBJ2-5; D gene unclear. V was trimmed by 2 bases and J by 2 bases, leaving 6 bases between them. The germline V gene encodes CDR1 SQVTM and CDR2 ANQGSEA. There are 12 residues in the CDR3. CDR3 sequence: CSVELLQETQYF. The CDR3 nucleotides are TGCAGCGTTGAACTTCTTCAAGAGACCCAGTACTTC.

This sequence joins TRBV19 and TRBJ1-3; D is possibly TRBD1 (6 bases). The CDR3 spans 15 residues. Germline V lookup: CDR1 LNHDA, CDR2 SQIVND (reference sequence). Trimming cost V 7 bases and J 0 bases, with 13 bases left between them. The CDR3: CASTRGDNSGNTIYF. CDR3 sequence (DNA): TGTGCCAGTACGCGCGGGGACAACTCTGGAAACACCATATATTTT.

The CDR3 nucleotides are TGTGCCTGGAGTCGAACCGCGGGGGGGCCAGATACGCAGTATTTT. This gives the protein CAWSRTAGGPDTQYF. The chain recombines TRBV30 with TRBJ2-3; TRBD2 matches 9 bases. V was clipped by 2 bases and J by 4 bases; unmatched bases: 7. The CDR3 is made up of 15 amino acids. CDR1 and CDR2 from the germline V gene are GTSNPN and SVGIG (reference sequence). Supplemented by reference TRBV30 and TRBJ2-3, the full variable domain reads SQTIHQWPATLVQPVGSPLSLECTVEGTSNPNLYWYRQAAGRGLQLLFYSVGIGQISSEVPQNLSASRPQDRQFILSSKKLLLSDSGFYLCAWSRTAGGPDTQYFGPGTRLTVL.

The V and J genes are TRBV6-2 or TRBV6-3 and TRBJ1-1, with D uncertain. With 0 bases removed from V and 1 base from J, the gap between germline ends came to 12 bases. The germline V gene encodes CDR1 MNHEY and CDR2 SVGEGT. This CDR3 comprises 16 residues. This CDR3 reads CASSYSASGGNTEAFF. CDR3 nucleotides: TGTGCCAGCAGTTACTCGGCGTCAGGAGGGAACACTGAAGCTTTCTTT.

As DNA, the CDR3 is TGTGCCAGCAGCCCGGGACTTCACTCCACCGGGGAGCTGTTTTTT. Protein: CASSPGLHSTGELFF. V gene TRBV7-2 combines with J gene TRBJ2-2, with D possibly being TRBD2 (6 bases). V was shortened by 5 bases and J by 4 bases, with 14 bases between the two germline ends. In germline, CDR1 is SGHTA, CDR2 FQGNSA. This CDR3 has 15 amino acids.

This clone was seen just once. This rearrangement joins TRBV7-2 to TRBJ1-5; TRBD1 agrees at 11 bases. The germline V gene encodes CDR1 SGHTA and CDR2 FQGNSA. The CDR3 has 15 residues. With V trimmed by 5 bases and J by 4 bases, 4 bases remained unmatched. CDR3: CASSVGTGGNQPQHF. CDR3 sequence (DNA): TGTGCCAGCAGCGTAGGGACAGGGGGTAATCAGCCCCAGCATTTT.

This chain uses TRBV7-6 with TRBJ2-4, with 7 bases identical to TRBD2. The germline V gene has CDR1 SGHVS and CDR2 FNYEAQ. CDR3 length equals 19 residues. V lost 5 bases to trimming and J lost 0 bases; unmatched junction nucleotides: 16. The CDR3 region is CASSRPLSGDPLAKNIQYF. CDR3 bases: TGTGCCAGCAGCCGCCCGCTCAGCGGGGATCCCCTAGCCAAAAACATTCAGTACTTC.

CDR3 sequence reads: CAIRSGTGGRYQYYEQYF. CDR3 DNA: TGTGCCATCAGATCCGGGACAGGGGGTCGATACCAATACTACGAGCAGTACTTC. The chain combines TRBV10-3 with TRBJ2-7; 11 bases agree with TRBD1. CDR1 is ENHRY and CDR2 is SYGVKD in the germline V gene. The CDR3 has 18 amino acids. Trimming removed 6 bases from V and 3 bases from J; junction bases left unmatched: 16.

This clone was seen only a few times. The J gene is TRBJ2-7, the V gene TRBV4-2, with 12 bases aligning to TRBD2. Trimming removed 1 base from V and 3 bases from J; junction bases left unmatched: 10. In germline, CDR1 is LGHNA, CDR2 YNFKEQ. The CDR3 totals 18 residues. CDR3 in DNA: TGTGCCAGCAGCCAAGGGTTGGCTAGCGGGGGGGCTAACTACGAGCAGTACTTC. Protein: CASSQGLASGGANYEQYF.

V and J are TRBV4-1 and TRBJ1-4; maybe TRBD1 (5 bases). The V and J ends lost 7 bases and 8 bases respectively, with 17 bases between them. The CDR3 has 14 amino acids. The germline CDR1 and CDR2 sequences are MGHRA and YSYEKL. The CDR3 DNA reads as TGCGCCAGCACCCCGTTGGGGAAGGGGGAAAAACTGTTTTTT. It encodes CASTPLGKGEKLFF.

This chain connects TRBV3-1 (or the pseudogene TRBV3-2) to TRBJ1-1; possibly TRBD1 for D (6 bases). The CDR3 extends over 13 amino acids. Germline V gene sequence: CDR1 LGHDT, CDR2 YNNKEL (reference sequence). Trimming pared 6 bases from V and 3 bases from J, leaving 11 bases between. Written as DNA, the CDR3 is TGTGCCAGCAGGAGGGGGTGGGACACTGAAGCTTTCTTT. Amino acids: CASRRGWDTEAFF.

The chain joins TRBV19 to TRBJ2-5, with 10 bases identical to TRBD1. V was pared by 5 bases and J by 5 bases, with 11 bases of the junction left unmatched. Per the germline V gene, CDR1 is LNHDA and CDR2 is SQIVND (reference sequence). This CDR3 is 16 amino acids long. The CDR3, as DNA: TGTGCCAGTAGTCGAGGTAGTGGGACAGGGGTGGAGACCCAGTACTTC. Its protein is CASSRGSGTGVETQYF. Variable domain in full (rest from reference TRBV19 and TRBJ2-5): DGGITQSPKYLFRKEGQNVTLSCEQNLNHDAMYWYRQDPGQGLRLIYYSQIVNDFQKGDIAEGYSVSREKKESFPLTVTSAQKNPTAFYLCASSRGSGTGVETQYFGPGTRLLVL.

The V gene is TRBV18, the J gene TRBJ2-1; D is perhaps TRBD1 or TRBD2 (5 bases each). CDR1 and CDR2 from the germline V gene are KGHSH and LQKENI. The CDR3 consists of 15 residues. V was cut by 1 base and J by 10 bases, with 17 bases left in between. The CDR3 loop is CASSPRPGTEGEQFF. The CDR3 region has the DNA TGTGCCAGCTCACCACGGCCTGGGACCGAGGGGGAGCAGTTCTTC.

V gene TRBV19 combines with J gene TRBJ1-1; no clear D. The CDR3 is 16 residues long. V gave up 5 bases and J gave up 0 bases, with 16 bases separating them. CDR1 and CDR2 (germline): LNHDA, SQIVND (reference sequence). The CDR3 bases are TGTGCCAGTAGTCCGAAACTCGGACGGTTGAACACTGAAGCTTTCTTT. It is translated as CASSPKLGRLNTEAFF.

The J gene is TRBJ2-5, the V gene TRBV5-8; TRBD1 aligns across 9 bases. The germline V gene encodes CDR1 SGHTS and CDR2 YDEGEE. The V gene end was trimmed by 0 bases and the J gene end by 5 bases; junction bases not matched to a gene: 8. This CDR3 region has 16 residues. The CDR3 reads CASSLGLRDRAETQYF. CDR3 DNA sequence: TGTGCCAGCAGCTTGGGATTGCGGGACAGGGCGGAGACCCAGTACTTC.